Sequencing of this T cell receptor beta chain was carried out in a study of T-cell reconstitution after alpha-beta-depleted transplantation in children. Researchers prepared the TCRbeta library using unique molecular identifiers, the study reports. One entry per CDR3 protein, called by TCRdb with MiXCR from the PCR reads. The table has 250,000 to 300,000 distinct CDR3 sequences, around 10% seen once; the top ten hold approximately 7.6%. This clonotype occurred many times. Its antigen is still unknown. CDR3 length: 15 amino acids. V lost 5 bases and J 0 bases, leaving 11 bases between the germline ends. Per the germline V gene, CDR1 is SGHAT and CDR2 is FQNNGV. The study, taken as a whole, reports: Elevated TCRbeta diversity at day 60 was traced, in some patients, to surviving recipient T cells and thymic progenitors. A year post-transplant, T-cell counts and diversity derived mostly from newly produced T cells. Approximately two months post-transplant, alpha-beta T cells reportedly originated from several hundred expanded graft clones.

The chain combines TRBV11-2 with TRBJ2-1; weak D call: TRBD2 (5 bases). Here the sequenced sample was PBMCs, taken before TCRalphabeta/CD19-depleted stem cell transplant. This clonotype was sampled from a boy in the first two years of life with acute myeloid leukemia, due to receive a stem cell transplant. In DNA form, the CDR3 reads TGTGCCAGCAGCAATAGCGTTAGCTCCTACAATGAGCAGTTCTTC. This sequence encodes CASSNSVSSYNEQFF.